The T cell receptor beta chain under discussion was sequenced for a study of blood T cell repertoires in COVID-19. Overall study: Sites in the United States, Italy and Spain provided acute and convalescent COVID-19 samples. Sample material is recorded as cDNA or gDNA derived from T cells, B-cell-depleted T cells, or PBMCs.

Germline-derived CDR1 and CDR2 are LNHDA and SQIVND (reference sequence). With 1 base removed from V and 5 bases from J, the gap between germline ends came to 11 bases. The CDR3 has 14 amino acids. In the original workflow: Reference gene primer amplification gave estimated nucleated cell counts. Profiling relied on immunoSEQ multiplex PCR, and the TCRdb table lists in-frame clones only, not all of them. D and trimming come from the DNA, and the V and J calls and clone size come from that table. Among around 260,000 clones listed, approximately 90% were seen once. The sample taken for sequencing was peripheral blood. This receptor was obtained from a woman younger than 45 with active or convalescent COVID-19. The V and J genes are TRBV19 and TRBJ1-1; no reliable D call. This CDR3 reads CASSIGGKSTEAFF. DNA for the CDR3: TGTGCCAGTAGTATAGGAGGGAAGTCAACTGAAGCTTTCTTT.